The entry below gives a single TCR beta chain sequence along with its context. The V gene end was trimmed by 5 bases and the J gene end by 1 base; junction bases not matched to a gene: 9. CDR1 and CDR2 (germline): LNHDA, SQIVND (reference sequence). This CDR3 contains 16 residues. Study processing details: It was from reference gene primer amplification that nucleated cell counts were estimated. The method was immunoSEQ multiplex PCR; TCRdb's version includes in-frame clones alone and lacks a portion of them. V, J and clone size were drawn from that table, and D and trimming were deduced from the DNA. The table has 60,000 to 70,000 clones, around 86% seen once. The record originates from a study of blood T cell repertoires in COVID-19. Study context: The study drew acute and convalescent COVID-19 samples from the United States, Italy and Spain. PBMCs, B-cell-depleted T cells, or T cells provided the cDNA or gDNA that made up the material.

The rearrangement uses TRBV19 and TRBJ2-7; 9 bases are shared with TRBD1. Sequencing used peripheral blood. The receptor was isolated from a woman aged 55 to 70 with acute or convalescent COVID-19. The CDR3 sequence: CASSWGTGTLSYEQYF. The CDR3 nucleotides are TGTGCCAGTAGTTGGGGGACAGGGACCTTATCCTACGAGCAGTACTTC. Based on the CDR3 plus reference TRBV19 and TRBJ2-7, the full variable domain is DGGITQSPKYLFRKEGQNVTLSCEQNLNHDAMYWYRQDPGQGLRLIYYSQIVNDFQKGDIAEGYSVSREKKESFPLTVTSAQKNPTAFYLCASSWGTGTLSYEQYFGPGTRLTVT.